A selection of T cell receptor beta chains follows, all from one sample in a study of blood T cell repertoires in COVID-19. Some clones are missing from TCRdb's copy, which holds only in-frame ones; the method was immunoSEQ multiplex PCR. The sample yields about 430,000 clones, 70% to 90% seen once. The specimen sequenced was PBMCs or T cells enriched from blood (not recorded which). The source of these receptors is a woman between 18 and 29 years old who had been exposed to COVID-19. CDR3s include the opening cysteine and the closing phenylalanine or tryptophan. The D gene is left open where the match is weak. Expanded clones are given a class, and other clones once, few, many or no size at all.

j_call d_call v_call clone_size cdr3_aa cdr3_nt
TRBJ2-3 . TRBV19 . CASSIAHTSDTQYF TGTGCCAGTAGTATAGCCCACACATCAGATACGCAGTATTTT
TRBJ2-2 . TRBV12-3/TRBV12-4 . CASSLSDTGELFF TGTGCCAGCAGTTTGAGTGACACCGGGGAGCTGTTTTTT
TRBJ2-3 TRBD2 TRBV5-1 once CASSFGLGLADSTDTQYF TGCGCCAGCAGCTTTGGTCTGGGACTAGCGGATAGCACAGATACGCAGTATTTT
TRBJ1-1 TRBD1 TRBV9 . CASSPRTGRDGDTEAFF TGTGCCAGCAGCCCCCGGACAGGAAGGGATGGCGACACTGAAGCTTTCTTT
TRBJ2-3 TRBD2 TRBV27 . CASRGTSGPGTQYF TGTGCCAGCAGGGGGACTAGCGGTCCCGGTACGCAGTATTTT
TRBJ1-6 TRBD1 TRBV5-1 once CASSLGTGPGNSPLHF TGCGCCAGCAGCCTCGGGACAGGGCCAGGGAATTCACCCCTCCACTTT
TRBJ2-5 . TRBV18 . CASSPQVQETQYF TGTGCCAGCTCACCTCAGGTCCAGGAGACCCAGTACTTC
TRBJ1-5 TRBD1 TRBV4-1 . CASSQDGYRTGGNQPQHF TGCGCCAGCAGCCAAGATGGTTATCGGACAGGGGGCAATCAGCCCCAGCATTTT
TRBJ2-3 . TRBV7-2 . CASSLGGGLSTDTQYF TGTGCCAGCAGCTTAGGGGGGGGGCTCAGCACAGATACGCAGTATTTT
TRBJ1-4 . TRBV9 few CASSVTSRNEKLFF TGTGCCAGCAGCGTAACCAGCAGGAATGAAAAACTGTTTTTT
TRBJ2-1 TRBD2 TRBV14 . CASSQGASGSPYNEQFF TGTGCCAGCAGCCAAGGGGCTAGCGGGAGTCCCTACAATGAGCAGTTCTTC
TRBJ1-6 TRBD1 TRBV10-3 . CAISGTGGSPLHF TGTGCCATCAGTGGGACAGGGGGTTCACCCCTCCACTTT
TRBJ2-7 TRBD1 TRBV7-2 . CASSLAHKLTGRPYEQYF TGTGCCAGCAGCTTAGCCCACAAATTGACAGGGCGTCCCTACGAGCAGTACTTC
TRBJ1-5 TRBD1 TRBV19 . CASGTGHQPQHF TGTGCCAGTGGGACAGGGCATCAGCCCCAGCATTTT
TRBJ2-1 TRBD2 TRBV28 . CASSVSGGAYNEQFF TGTGCCAGCAGTGTTAGCGGGGGGGCCTACAATGAGCAGTTCTTC
TRBJ2-7 TRBD1 TRBV18 . CASSGTGNEQYF TGTGCCAGCTCGGGGACAGGGAACGAGCAGTACTTC
TRBJ1-2 . TRBV10-2 . CASSQTVNYGYTF TGCGCCAGCAGCCAGACAGTGAACTATGGCTACACCTTC
TRBJ1-1 . TRBV19 . CASQLGAHTEAFF TGTGCCAGTCAACTGGGGGCGCACACTGAAGCTTTCTTT
TRBJ2-3 TRBD2 TRBV6-5 . CASRLSGSADTQYF TGTGCCAGCAGACTTAGCGGGAGTGCAGATACGCAGTATTTT
TRBJ2-1 . TRBV7-9 . CASSLVRGRQGYEQFF TGTGCCAGCAGCTTAGTTCGTGGACGTCAGGGGTATGAGCAGTTCTTC
TRBJ1-1 . TRBV9 . CASSVGGGEAFF TGTGCCAGCAGCGTAGGGGGCGGTGAAGCTTTCTTT
TRBJ2-2 TRBD1 TRBV9 . CASSVTGGWGELFF TGTGCCAGCAGCGTAACAGGGGGCTGGGGGGAGCTGTTTTTT
TRBJ1-2 . TRBV19 . CASSIDFVTNYGYTF TGTGCCAGTAGTATAGATTTTGTCACTAACTATGGCTACACCTTC
TRBJ1-4 TRBD1 TRBV7-9 . CASSQGTGVEKLFF TGTGCCAGCAGCCAAGGGACAGGGGTTGAAAAACTGTTTTTT
TRBJ1-5 . TRBV12-3/TRBV12-4 . CASSSQGGQPQHF TGTGCCAGCAGTTCCCAGGGAGGACAGCCCCAGCATTTT
TRBJ2-7 . TRBV20-1 once CSARDSREQYF TGCAGTGCTAGAGATTCCAGGGAGCAGTACTTC
TRBJ2-7 TRBD1 TRBV9 . CASSVSGQGMPYEQYF TGTGCCAGCAGCGTATCCGGACAGGGAATGCCCTACGAGCAGTACTTC
TRBJ1-1 . TRBV19 . CASSMVGVAEAFF TGTGCCAGTAGTATGGTAGGAGTCGCTGAAGCTTTCTTT
TRBJ2-1 TRBD2 TRBV5-1 . CASSLEPGYAAGRGYNEQFF TGCGCCAGCAGCTTAGAGCCCGGTTACGCCGCCGGGAGGGGATACAATGAGCAGTTCTTC
TRBJ2-1 TRBD2 TRBV7-2 . CASSSMTSAHEQFF TGTGCCAGCAGCTCTATGACTAGCGCCCATGAGCAGTTCTTC
TRBJ2-7 . TRBV27 . CASSLEGPSYEQYF TGTGCCAGCAGTTTGGAGGGCCCCTCCTACGAGCAGTACTTC
TRBJ1-1 . TRBV5-5 . CASSLGTATEAFF TGTGCCAGCAGCTTGGGGACAGCTACTGAAGCTTTCTTT
TRBJ2-7 . TRBV11-2 . CASSAYYEQYF TGTGCCAGCAGCGCCTACTACGAGCAGTACTTC
TRBJ2-1 TRBD2 TRBV4-3 . CASSQEGTRGTSFPEQFF TGCGCCAGCAGCCAAGAAGGGACGCGGGGGACTAGCTTTCCTGAGCAGTTCTTC
TRBJ2-6 . TRBV19 . CASTPSGQNPSGANVLTF TGTGCCAGTACACCCTCGGGACAAAACCCCTCTGGGGCCAACGTCCTGACTTTC
TRBJ1-4 TRBD1 TRBV10-3 . CAIKPDRGRGGSEKLFF TGTGCCATCAAACCGGACAGGGGGCGCGGGGGGAGTGAAAAACTGTTTTTT
TRBJ2-7 . TRBV27 . CASSLMGFRASYEQYF TGTGCCAGCAGTTTAATGGGGTTCAGGGCCTCCTACGAGCAGTACTTC
TRBJ2-1 . TRBV19 . CASSIGGAYNEQFF TGTGCCAGTAGTATCGGCGGAGCCTACAATGAGCAGTTCTTC
TRBJ1-2 . TRBV12-3/TRBV12-4 once CASSLTGAYGYTF TGTGCCAGCAGTTTGACGGGAGCCTATGGCTACACCTTC
TRBJ2-5 . TRBV29-1 many CSVDLARETQYF TGCAGCGTTGATCTTGCCAGAGAGACCCAGTACTTC
TRBJ2-3 TRBD2 TRBV5-1 . CASSLQPSGTSGSTDTQYF TGCGCCAGCAGCTTACAACCCTCCGGGACTAGCGGTAGCACAGATACGCAGTATTTT
TRBJ2-7 TRBD1 TRBV18 . CASSRTGAEQYF TGTGCCAGCTCAAGGACAGGGGCCGAGCAGTACTTC
TRBJ1-6 . TRBV25-1 once CASSDGQYNSPLHF TGTGCCAGCAGTGATGGGCAGTATAATTCACCCCTCCACTTT
TRBJ2-2 TRBD2 TRBV4-3 . CASSRLAGGDTGELFF TGCGCCAGCAGCCGGTTAGCGGGGGGGGACACCGGGGAGCTGTTTTTT
TRBJ2-1 TRBD2 TRBV14 . CASTKGLAVYNEQFF TGTGCCAGCACTAAAGGACTAGCGGTATACAATGAGCAGTTCTTC
TRBJ1-4 . TRBV6-5 . CASSAGVANEKLFF TGTGCCAGCAGCGCAGGGGTGGCTAATGAAAAACTGTTTTTT
TRBJ2-5 TRBD2 TRBV15 . CATSRLAGLPEETQYF TGTGCCACCAGCAGACTAGCGGGGCTCCCCGAAGAGACCCAGTACTTC
TRBJ2-5 TRBD1 TRBV6-5 . CASSTGGETQYF TGTGCCAGCAGCACAGGGGGGGAGACCCAGTACTTC
TRBJ2-1 TRBD2 TRBV5-4 . CASSLWEGYNEQFF TGTGCCAGCAGCTTATGGGAGGGCTACAATGAGCAGTTCTTC
TRBJ1-1 TRBD1 TRBV27 . CASYRQGADTEAFF TGTGCCAGTTATCGACAGGGGGCGGACACTGAAGCTTTCTTT
TRBJ2-7 . TRBV6-5 . CASSYSGGSEQYF TGTGCCAGCAGTTACTCCGGCGGGTCCGAGCAGTACTTC
TRBJ2-1 . TRBV1 . CTSSQSDAGTSEYNEQFF TGCACCAGCAGCCAGTCGGACGCGGGGACTAGCGAGTACAATGAGCAGTTCTTC
TRBJ1-2 TRBD1 TRBV5-4 . CASSRGQEPAF TGTGCCAGCAGCCGTGGACAGGAACCCGCCTTC
TRBJ2-4 . TRBV2 . CASSDGVVLAKNIQYF TGTGCCAGCAGTGACGGGGTGGTTTTAGCCAAAAACATTCAGTACTTC
TRBJ2-7 TRBD2 TRBV7-2 . CASSTGLAGGEQYF TGTGCCAGCAGCACAGGACTAGCGGGGGGCGAGCAGTACTTC